Listed below are T cell receptor beta chains from one sample, sequenced in a study of naive and memory T cell subsets. TCRdb reprocessed the UMI-ligation and nested PCR reads via MiXCR and lists one record per CDR3 protein. The table shows fewer than 35,000 distinct CDR3 sequences, with approximately 6.7% occurring only once. The sequencing here drew on skin, taken from a tuberculin skin test site. The receptors shown here come from an adult in good health. Each CDR3 is given with its conserved first and last residue. D genes are given only for firm matches. Some rows mark clone size as missing; the rest say once, few, many or name a class of expanded clone.

V gene	D gene	J gene	clone size	CDR3 DNA	CDR3 protein
TRBV5-1	.	TRBJ1-2	.	TGCGCCAGCAGCTTGGGGGGGGATGGATACACCTTC	CASSLGGDGYTF
TRBV29-1	.	TRBJ2-2	many	TGCAGCGGGCGGACTAACACCGGGGAGCTGTTTTTT	CSGRTNTGELFF
TRBV14	.	TRBJ1-1	.	TGTGCCAGCAGCCAATTCAAGGGCAAGACACTGAACACTGAAGCTTTCTTT	CASSQFKGKTLNTEAFF
TRBV7-2	.	TRBJ1-6	few	TGTGCCAGCACCGATCTCGGGGGCCCCCTCCACTTT	CASTDLGGPLHF
TRBV29-1	TRBD1	TRBJ1-1	.	TGCAGCGTGGACGGAGAGGGCAGGGGGGTAACTGAAGCTTTCTTT	CSVDGEGRGVTEAFF
TRBV5-1	TRBD1	TRBJ1-2	.	TGCGCCAGCAGCTTGGCCGGACAGGTCCGGGGCTACACCTTC	CASSLAGQVRGYTF
TRBV6-2/TRBV6-3	.	TRBJ1-1	few	TGTGCCAGCAGTTTCGGATTCGGACCGTCTAACACTGAAGCTTTCTTT	CASSFGFGPSNTEAFF
TRBV7-9	.	TRBJ1-6	few	TGTGCCAGCAGCCCCCCGGAGGGTTATAATTCACCCCTCCACTTT	CASSPPEGYNSPLHF
TRBV7-2	.	TRBJ2-4	many	TGTGCCAGCAGCTTACCTCGTGCTTTCGGGGCCAAAAACATTCAGTACTTC	CASSLPRAFGAKNIQYF
TRBV2	.	TRBJ2-7	many	TGTGCCAGCAGCTTCTACGAGCAGTACTTC	CASSFYEQYF
TRBV6-2/TRBV6-3	.	TRBJ1-1	few	TGTGCCAGCAGTTTCCCCGTGAATGAAGCTTTCTTT	CASSFPVNEAFF
TRBV10-1	TRBD1	TRBJ1-2	.	TGCGCCAGCAGACGACAGGGGCGCCGTGGCTATGGCTACACCTTC	CASRRQGRRGYGYTF
TRBV29-1	.	TRBJ1-4	.	TGCAGCGTTGAAGAGGGGGGCCCTAATGAAAAACTGTTTTTT	CSVEEGGPNEKLFF
TRBV14	TRBD1	TRBJ1-4	many	TGTGCCAGCAGCCAACTTGTCCGGGACAGCCCTAATGAAAAACTGTTTTTT	CASSQLVRDSPNEKLFF
TRBV9	TRBD2	TRBJ2-3	few	TGTGCCAGCAGCCCTTTAGCGGGGGGATTAGATACGCAGTATTTT	CASSPLAGGLDTQYF
TRBV5-1	TRBD1	TRBJ2-7	many	TGCGCCAGCAGCTTCAGGGGGCACGAGCAGTACTTC	CASSFRGHEQYF
TRBV12-3/TRBV12-4	TRBD2	TRBJ2-5	many	TGTGCCAGCAGCCAGGAGGGAGGGATGGGGGTAGAGACCCAGTACTTC	CASSQEGGMGVETQYF
TRBV20-1	.	TRBJ1-1	few	TGCAGTGCTCCGGGCGCGGCGGAGACTGAAGCTTTCTTT	CSAPGAAETEAFF
TRBV29-1	TRBD2	TRBJ2-7	many	TGCAGCGTCTCACTAGCGGCCAGGAACGAGCAGTACTTC	CSVSLAARNEQYF
TRBV6-2/TRBV6-3	TRBD1	TRBJ2-2	.	TGTGCCAGCAGAATGACAGGGTGTGCCGGGGAGCTGTTTTTT	CASRMTGCAGELFF
TRBV20-1	.	TRBJ2-5	many	TGCAGTGCCTACAGCCCGGGACGGAGGGAGACCCAGTACTTC	CSAYSPGRRETQYF
TRBV20-1	.	TRBJ1-2	many	TGCAGTGCTAGCAACAGGGCCTTCTATGGCTACACCTTC	CSASNRAFYGYTF
TRBV24-1	.	TRBJ1-2	many	TGTGCCACCAGTGTTCAACAGTATGGCTACACCTTC	CATSVQQYGYTF
TRBV5-1	.	TRBJ2-2	many	TGCGCCAGCACCTCCCGGGACATGGGGACCGGGGAGCTGTTTTTT	CASTSRDMGTGELFF
TRBV7-8	TRBD1	TRBJ2-5	many	TGTGCCAGCAGCTTAGCCTACGAGGGGGCGGTCCAAGAGACCCAGTACTTC	CASSLAYEGAVQETQYF
TRBV20-1	TRBD1	TRBJ1-1	many	TGCAGTGCTAGTGGTACGGGACAGGGGTACACTGAAGCTTTCTTT	CSASGTGQGYTEAFF
TRBV19	TRBD2	TRBJ2-1	many	TGTGCCAGTACAGGACTAGCTTCACCTAATGAGCAGTTCTTC	CASTGLASPNEQFF
TRBV5-1	TRBD1	TRBJ1-4	.	TGCGCCAGCAGCTTCAACCCGGGACAGGGAAATGAAAAACTGTTTTTT	CASSFNPGQGNEKLFF
TRBV21-1	.	TRBJ1-1	.	TGTGCCAGCACCCCCGGACAGGGATACACCGAGGACACTGAAGCTTTCTTT	CASTPGQGYTEDTEAFF
TRBV6-2/TRBV6-3	.	TRBJ2-6	.	TGTCCCAGCAGCCACGCGGGTTTCTCTGGGGCCAACGTCCTGACTTTC	CPSSHAGFSGANVLTF
TRBV5-5	.	TRBJ2-7	many	TGTGCCAGCAGCTTAGGCACGGACTACTACGAGCAGTACTTC	CASSLGTDYYEQYF
TRBV19	.	TRBJ2-2	few	TGTGCCAGTAGTCCCATACCAACGAACACCGGGGAGCTGTTTTTT	CASSPIPTNTGELFF
TRBV27	TRBD2	TRBJ2-1	few	TGTGCCAGCAGTCCGGGACTAGCGGGGGGACTCAATGAGCAGTTCTTC	CASSPGLAGGLNEQFF
TRBV4-1	.	TRBJ1-4	few	TGCGCCAGCAGCCCCACACCCGCAACTAATGAAAAACTGTTTTTT	CASSPTPATNEKLFF
TRBV19	TRBD1	TRBJ1-1	few	TGTGCCAGTAGTAGGGGACAGTTGAACACTGAAGCTTTCTTT	CASSRGQLNTEAFF